Included here is one T cell receptor (beta chain) sequence, with context. The antigen remains unidentified. Germline V lookup: CDR1 MGHRA, CDR2 YSYEKL. The V and J ends lost 0 bases and 4 bases respectively, with 13 bases between them. This CDR3 contains 16 residues. RNA extraction gave at least 5 micrograms of total RNA per sample. Using a J-beta primer mix together with a sample-barcoded 5' primer, a second PCR was run for roughly 6 to 12 cycles. TCRdb re-called the 5' RACE reads with MiXCR, one entry per CDR3 protein. Altogether some 1,500,000 distinct CDR3 sequences are present, around 40% being singletons, with the ten largest covering around 4%. The sample is drawn from a study of blood T cells in healthy people across ages. Study conclusions and caveats: Unknown donor CMV status possibly confounded expanded clonotype changes. Correlation between TCR beta diversity and naive T cell percentage was strong.

This sequence was found in a woman under 30 in good health. V gene TRBV4-1 combines with J gene TRBJ1-3; D unresolved. Input material: blood. CDR3 in DNA: TGCGCCAGCAGCCAAGAATCAGGCAGGATGGGAAACACCATATATTTT. Its protein is CASSQESGRMGNTIYF.